This T cell receptor beta chain was recovered during a study of T cells in Graves' hyperthyroidism and ophthalmopathy. Orbital computed tomography and thyroid ultrasound, together with serum TRAb and thyroxine and clinical symptoms, were used for diagnoses. PBMCs stemmed from 10 ml fresh peripheral blood. Study-wide results and caveats: Before onset, by a median of around 6.4 months, the model predicted ophthalmopathy.

A note on this clonotype: The antigen is undetermined.

Template material for amplifying TCR beta CDR3 regions consisted of RNA transcripts. A first-round RT-PCR of the TCR CDR3 used the HTBI primer set. MiXCR was run by TCRdb on the multiplex PCR reads, yielding one entry per CDR3 protein. The sample includes 500,000 to 750,000 distinct CDR3 sequences, approximately 14% of them seen just once. Trimming took off 4 bases at V and 5 bases at J, with 15 bases between the two ends. Germline V lookup: CDR1 SGHRS, CDR2 YFSETQ. CDR3 length: 14 amino acids. The TCR sequence derives from a woman aged 25 to 39 with Graves' hyperthyroidism. The sequencing input was blood. The rearrangement joins TRBV5-1 to TRBJ2-5, with D tentatively TRBD2 (6 bases). DNA of the CDR3: TGCGCCAGCAGCCCAGGACTATCTTTGGAGACCCAGTACTTC. As protein: CASSPGLSLETQYF.